The next 10 T cell receptor beta chains were all read from a single sample in a study of human T cells and chemical hapten exposure. From the RACE reads, TCRdb called clonotypes with MiXCR, one entry per CDR3 protein. There are fewer than 200,000 distinct CDR3 sequences in the sample; around 30% occur only once, and roughly 2% lies in the top ten. Sample time point: patch test 3, about 24 weeks after DPC sensitization. Treatment given: therapeutic diphenylcyclopropenone sensitization with weekly scalp DPC. The specimen was whole blood, collected in connection with sensitization to the hapten diphenylcyclopropenone (DPC). All receptors come from a woman between 18 and 30 years old with alopecia areata. Some clones in this sample may be carry-over from other donors' samples.

The chain joins TRBV7-3 to TRBJ2-5; D gene ambiguous. V shed 3 bases and J shed 2 bases, with 10 bases lying between them. This CDR3 spans 14 amino acids. The germline V gene encodes CDR1 SGHTA and CDR2 FQGTGA. CDR3 DNA sequence: TGTGCCAGCAGCTTGTGGGGTGGGCAAGAGACCCAGTACTTC. It yields the protein CASSLWGGQETQYF.

The chain uses TRBV4-1 and TRBJ2-3, with TRBD1 matching over 10 bases. Trimming removed 1 base from V and 2 bases from J; junction bases left unmatched: 12. Germline values: CDR1 MGHRA, CDR2 YSYEKL. There are 19 residues in the CDR3. The CDR3, as DNA: TGCGCCAGCAGCCAAGCTGGGGGACAGGGGATCCCTTTCACAGATACGCAGTATTTT. Translation: CASSQAGGQGIPFTDTQYF.

This chain connects TRBV10-2 to TRBJ2-5, with D possibly matching TRBD2 (6 bases). The V and J ends lost 10 bases and 5 bases respectively, with 20 bases between them. The CDR3 runs 14 residues. The germline gives CDR1 WSHSY, CDR2 SAAADI. The CDR3 coding sequence is TGCGCCACCTGGGCCTCGGGAGCGGTGGAGACCCAGTACTTC. This encodes CATWASGAVETQYF.

This chain uses TRBV2 with TRBJ2-7; perhaps D is TRBD1 or TRBD2 (5 bases each). V was cut by 6 bases and J by 0 bases, with 18 bases left in between. The CDR3 totals 16 residues. Looked up from germline, CDR1 is SNHLY and CDR2 is FYNNEI. In nucleotides, the CDR3 is TGTGCCAGCAGAGTGGGTTGGGACCGGAACTCCTACGAGCAGTACTTC. Its translation: CASRVGWDRNSYEQYF.

The chain links TRBV25-1 to TRBJ2-2, with a possible D match to TRBD1 (6 bases). V lost 7 bases and J 3 bases, leaving 12 bases between the germline ends. The CDR3 consists of 14 residues. Looked up from germline, CDR1 is MGHDK and CDR2 is SYGVNS. The CDR3 nucleotides are TGTGCCAGCACCGGGACACCTCACACCGGGGAGCTGTTTTTT. Translation: CASTGTPHTGELFF. The variable domain in full, with the rest retrieved from reference TRBV25-1 and TRBJ2-2, is EADIYQTPRYLVIGTGKKITLECSQTMGHDKMYWYQQDPGMELHLIHYSYGVNSTEKGDLSSESTVSRIRTEHFPLTLESARPSHTSQYLCASTGTPHTGELFFGEGSRLTVL.

The chain carries TRBV4-1 and TRBJ2-5; 9 positions match TRBD2. CDR1 is MGHRA, CDR2 YSYEKL, per germline. The CDR3 loop spans 15 amino acids. V lost 5 bases to trimming and J lost 0 bases; unmatched junction nucleotides: 4. In nucleotides, the CDR3 is TGCGCCAGCAGCTTACGGACTAGCGACCAAGAGACCCAGTACTTC. Translating gives CASSLRTSDQETQYF.

The rearrangement links TRBV27 to TRBJ1-6; D is possibly TRBD1 (5 bases). V lost 6 bases and J lost 7, with 13 bases in between. CDR3 length equals 14 residues. Germline assignment: CDR1 MNHEY and CDR2 SMNVEV (reference sequence). The CDR3 nucleotides read TGTGCCAGCAGCCCGGGACTGATGAATTCACCCCTCCACTTT. Protein product: CASSPGLMNSPLHF.

The CDR3 protein is CSTRRGDNTEAFF. CDR3 sequence (DNA): TGCAGCACTCGGAGAGGGGATAACACTGAAGCTTTCTTT. V gene TRBV29-1 combines with J gene TRBJ1-1; tentative D call: TRBD1 (5 bases). CDR1 and CDR2 from the germline V gene are SQVTM and ANQGSEA. Deletions cut 8 bases from V and 2 bases from J, with 15 bases between. The CDR3 is 13 residues long.

This clonotype showed up just a few times. The chain carries TRBV11-2 and TRBJ2-3, with TRBD2 matching 9 bases. Trimming cost V 1 base and J 6 bases; bases outside gene matches: 5. The CDR3 is 15 residues long. The V gene's germline CDR1 is SGHAT and CDR2 FQNNGV. The CDR3 spells CASSLGGRASDTQYF. DNA of the CDR3: TGTGCCAGCAGCTTAGGCGGGAGGGCCTCTGATACGCAGTATTTT.

V usage is TRBV19 and J usage is TRBJ2-1, with 7 bases that match TRBD2. The CDR3 totals 18 residues. The V gene end was trimmed by 5 bases and the J gene end by 0 bases; junction bases not matched to a gene: 13. Germline assignment: CDR1 LNHDA and CDR2 SQIVND (reference sequence). This CDR3 is CASSPHSWGGSSYNEQFF. CDR3 in DNA: TGTGCCAGTAGTCCCCATAGTTGGGGGGGGAGCTCCTACAATGAGCAGTTCTTC.